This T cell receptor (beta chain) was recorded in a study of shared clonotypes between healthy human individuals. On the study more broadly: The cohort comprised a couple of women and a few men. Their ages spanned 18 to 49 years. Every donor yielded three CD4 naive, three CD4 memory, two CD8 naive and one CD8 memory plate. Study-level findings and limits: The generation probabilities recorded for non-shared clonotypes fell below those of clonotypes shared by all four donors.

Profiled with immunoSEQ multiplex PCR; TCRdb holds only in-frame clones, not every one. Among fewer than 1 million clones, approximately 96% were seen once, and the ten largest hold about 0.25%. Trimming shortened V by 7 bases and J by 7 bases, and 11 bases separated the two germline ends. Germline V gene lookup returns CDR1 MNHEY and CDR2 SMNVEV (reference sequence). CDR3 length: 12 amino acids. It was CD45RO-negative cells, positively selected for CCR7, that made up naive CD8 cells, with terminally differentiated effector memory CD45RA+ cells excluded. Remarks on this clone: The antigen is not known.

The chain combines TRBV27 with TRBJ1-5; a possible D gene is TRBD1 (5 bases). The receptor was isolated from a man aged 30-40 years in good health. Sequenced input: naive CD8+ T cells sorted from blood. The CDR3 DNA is TGTGCCAGCAACCCAGGGCGGCAGCCCCAGCATTTT. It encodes CASNPGRQPQHF.